This TCR beta chain came from a study of T cells after yellow fever vaccination. V lost 2 bases, J lost 4 bases, and 5 bases lay in between. Germline CDR1 is MNHEY and CDR2 is SVGEGT. The CDR3 loop spans 12 amino acids. This clonotype was seen ten or more times. UMIs and a universal primer site were added when TCR cDNA was made by 5'RACE template switching. TCRdb used MiXCR to reprocess the 5' RACE reads, holding one entry per CDR3 protein. In the table there are 310,000 or so distinct CDR3 sequences, roughly 3.5% of which are singletons. The input for sequencing was PBMCs, taken on the day of the yellow fever booster vaccination. The TCR comes from a man aged 18 to 35 who received the YFV17D yellow fever vaccine. The chain employs TRBV6-2 or TRBV6-3 and TRBJ2-5; D unclear. This CDR3 is CASSYEGETQYF. In nucleotides, the CDR3 is TGTGCCAGCAGTTACGAAGGAGAGACCCAGTACTTC.